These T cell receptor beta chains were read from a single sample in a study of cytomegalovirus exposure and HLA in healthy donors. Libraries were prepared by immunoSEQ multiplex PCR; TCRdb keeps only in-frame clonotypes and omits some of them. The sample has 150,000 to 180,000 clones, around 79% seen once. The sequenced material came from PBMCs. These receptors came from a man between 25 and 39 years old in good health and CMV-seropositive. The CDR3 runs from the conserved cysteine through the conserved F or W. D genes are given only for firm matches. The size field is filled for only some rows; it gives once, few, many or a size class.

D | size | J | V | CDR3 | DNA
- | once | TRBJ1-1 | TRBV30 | CAWSTPDRNTEAFF | TGTGCCTGGAGTACACCGGACAGGAACACTGAAGCTTTCTTT
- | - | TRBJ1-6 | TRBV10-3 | CAISLQGIDSAPLHF | TGTGCCATCAGCCTGCAGGGAATTGACAGCGCACCCCTCCACTTT
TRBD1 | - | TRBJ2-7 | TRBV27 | CASRRTGDYEQYF | TGTGCCAGCAGGCGGACAGGGGACTACGAGCAGTACTTC
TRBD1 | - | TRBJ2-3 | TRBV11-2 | CASSLVSLQGALTDTQYF | TGTGCCAGCAGCTTAGTCTCTCTACAGGGGGCTTTGACAGATACGCAGTATTTT
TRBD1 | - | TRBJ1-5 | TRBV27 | CASSPGTGSYNQPQHF | TGTGCCAGCAGTCCCGGGACAGGCAGCTACAATCAGCCCCAGCATTTT
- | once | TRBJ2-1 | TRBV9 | CASSPQGSLGNEQFF | TGTGCCAGCAGCCCACAGGGTTCTCTGGGCAATGAGCAGTTCTTC
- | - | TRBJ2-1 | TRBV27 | CASSDIGNEQFF | TGTGCCAGCAGTGACATTGGGAATGAGCAGTTCTTC
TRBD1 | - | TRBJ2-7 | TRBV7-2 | CASSFGTGTYEQYF | TGTGCCAGCAGCTTCGGGACAGGGACCTACGAGCAGTACTTC
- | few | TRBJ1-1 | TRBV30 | CAWSLDRFNTEAFF | TGTGCCTGGAGTCTAGACAGGTTTAACACTGAAGCTTTCTTT
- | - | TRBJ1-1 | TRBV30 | CAWFLHLNTEAFF | TGTGCCTGGTTTCTTCACTTAAACACTGAAGCTTTCTTT
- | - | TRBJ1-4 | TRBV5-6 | CASSPPWQREKLFF | TGTGCCAGCAGCCCCCCGTGGCAGCGTGAAAAACTGTTTTTT
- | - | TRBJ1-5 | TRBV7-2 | CASSLEANQPQHF | TGTGCCAGCAGCTTAGAAGCCAATCAGCCCCAGCATTTT
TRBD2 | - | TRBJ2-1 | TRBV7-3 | CASSLNRLAGGHEQFF | TGTGCCAGCAGCTTAAATCGACTAGCGGGAGGGCATGAGCAGTTCTTC
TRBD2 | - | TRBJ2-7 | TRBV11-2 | CASSSGLAGPRHEQYF | TGTGCCAGCAGCTCTGGACTAGCGGGGCCTCGACACGAGCAGTACTTC
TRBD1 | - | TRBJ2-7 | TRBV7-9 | CASSRPGTGSPSYEQYF | TGTGCCAGCAGTCGTCCCGGGACAGGGTCCCCCTCCTACGAGCAGTACTTC
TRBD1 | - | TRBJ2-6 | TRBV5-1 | CASSATLFGQGNSGANVLTF | TGCGCCAGCAGCGCCACACTCTTCGGACAGGGGAACTCTGGGGCCAACGTCCTGACTTTC
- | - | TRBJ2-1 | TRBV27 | CASSLYGFNEQFF | TGTGCCAGCAGTTTATACGGTTTCAATGAGCAGTTCTTC
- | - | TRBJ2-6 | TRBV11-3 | CASSPSPGANVLTF | TGTGCCAGCAGCCCAAGCCCTGGGGCCAACGTCCTGACTTTC
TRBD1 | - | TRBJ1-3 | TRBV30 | CACTGQGLGNTIYF | TGTGCCTGTACCGGACAGGGGTTGGGAAACACCATATATTTT
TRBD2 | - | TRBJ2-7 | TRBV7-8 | CASSLALSGGDWYF | TGTGCCAGCAGCTTAGCCCTTAGCGGGGGCGACTGGTACTTC
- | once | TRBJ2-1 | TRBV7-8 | CASSLGEGRPYNEQFF | TGTGCCAGCAGCTTAGGAGAGGGTAGGCCCTACAATGAGCAGTTCTTC
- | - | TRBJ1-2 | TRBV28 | CASSYRVKHGYTF | TGTGCCAGCAGCTACAGGGTGAAACATGGCTACACCTTC
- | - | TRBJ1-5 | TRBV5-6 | CASSSLRGDQPQHF | TGTGCCAGCAGCTCCCTCCGGGGGGATCAGCCCCAGCATTTT
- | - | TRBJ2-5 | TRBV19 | CASSSAGTGQETQYF | TGTGCCAGTAGTTCCGCCGGGACTGGGCAAGAGACCCAGTACTTC
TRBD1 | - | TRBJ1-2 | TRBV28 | CASITGQGPYGYTF | TGTGCCAGCATTACGGGACAGGGCCCCTATGGCTACACCTTC
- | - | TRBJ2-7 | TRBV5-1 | CASSLAVRGNEQYF | TGCGCCAGCAGCTTGGCCGTCAGAGGAAACGAGCAGTACTTC
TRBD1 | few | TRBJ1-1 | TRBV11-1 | CASSLVQGRTEAFF | TGTGCCAGCAGCTTAGTACAGGGGCGGACTGAAGCTTTCTTT
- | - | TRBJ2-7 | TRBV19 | CASSPRSAVGQYF | TGTGCCAGTAGTCCCCGATCCGCGGTGGGTCAGTACTTC
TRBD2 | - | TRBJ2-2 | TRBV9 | CASSVESGRMDTGELFF | TGTGCCAGCAGCGTAGAAAGCGGGAGGATGGACACCGGGGAGCTGTTTTTT
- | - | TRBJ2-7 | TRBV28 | CASSFSQGPYEQYF | TGTGCCAGCAGTTTCTCCCAGGGTCCCTACGAGCAGTACTTC
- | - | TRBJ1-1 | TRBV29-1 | CSVDVGTSNTEAFF | TGCAGCGTTGATGTTGGGACATCGAACACTGAAGCTTTCTTT
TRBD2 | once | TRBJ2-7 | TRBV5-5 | CASRGTRGEQYF | TGTGCCAGCAGAGGGACTAGAGGCGAGCAGTACTTC
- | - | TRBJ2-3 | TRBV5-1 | CASSSGTPQVDTQYF | TGCGCCAGCAGCTCGGGGACTCCGCAAGTCGATACGCAGTATTTT
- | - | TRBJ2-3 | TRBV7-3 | CASSGQTSTDTQYF | TGTGCCAGCAGCGGCCAGACTAGCACAGATACGCAGTATTTT
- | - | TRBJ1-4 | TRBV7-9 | CASSVVTGTNEKLFF | TGTGCCAGCAGCGTGGTGACGGGAACTAATGAAAAACTGTTTTTT
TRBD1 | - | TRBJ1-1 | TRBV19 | CASRYRGSNTEAFF | TGTGCCAGTAGGTACAGGGGGTCTAACACTGAAGCTTTCTTT
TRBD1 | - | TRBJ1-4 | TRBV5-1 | CASSMGQSNEKLFF | TGCGCCAGCAGCATGGGACAGAGTAATGAAAAACTGTTTTTT
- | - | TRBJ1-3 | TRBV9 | CASSVGVTQASSGNTIYF | TGTGCCAGCAGCGTGGGTGTTACACAAGCTAGCTCTGGAAACACCATATATTTT
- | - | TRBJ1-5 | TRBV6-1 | CASGWARGQPQHF | TGTGCCAGCGGGTGGGCCAGGGGTCAGCCCCAGCATTTT
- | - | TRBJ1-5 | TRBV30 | CAWSAGGGYSNQPQHF | TGTGCCTGGAGCGCGGGGGGGGGCTATAGCAATCAGCCCCAGCATTTT
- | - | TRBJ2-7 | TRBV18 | CASSPQGMGEQYF | TGTGCCAGCTCACCCCAGGGAATGGGCGAGCAGTACTTC
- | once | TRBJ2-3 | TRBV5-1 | CASRAGPLGTDTQYF | TGCGCCAGCCGTGCAGGGCCCTTGGGCACAGATACGCAGTATTTT
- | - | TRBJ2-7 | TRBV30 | CAWSANRGGHEQYF | TGTGCCTGGAGTGCAAACAGGGGGGGCCACGAGCAGTACTTC
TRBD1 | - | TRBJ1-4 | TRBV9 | CASSVSADRGNEKLFF | TGTGCCAGCAGCGTATCTGCGGACAGGGGGAATGAAAAACTGTTTTTT
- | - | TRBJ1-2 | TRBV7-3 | CASSPTGSGVNYGYTF | TGTGCCAGCAGCCCTACGGGTTCGGGGGTAAACTATGGCTACACCTTC
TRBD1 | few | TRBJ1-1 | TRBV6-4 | CASSRQGGDTEAFF | TGTGCCAGCAGCCGACAGGGGGGAGACACTGAAGCTTTCTTT
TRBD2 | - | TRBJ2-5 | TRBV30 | CAWSLAGGKETQYF | TGTGCCTGGAGTTTAGCGGGGGGCAAAGAGACCCAGTACTTC
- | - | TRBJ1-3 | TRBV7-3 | CASSSGGSGNTIYF | TGTGCCAGCAGCTCCGGGGGCTCTGGAAACACCATATATTTT
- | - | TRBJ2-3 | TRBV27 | CASSLPGDSTDTQYF | TGTGCCAGCAGTTTGCCAGGGGATAGCACAGATACGCAGTATTTT
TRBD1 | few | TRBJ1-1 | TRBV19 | CASLQGRVNTEAFF | TGTGCCAGTTTACAGGGGCGGGTGAACACTGAAGCTTTCTTT
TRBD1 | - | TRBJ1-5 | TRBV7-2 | CASSLKGGGSQPQHF | TGTGCCAGCAGCTTAAAAGGGGGCGGCTCTCAGCCCCAGCATTTT
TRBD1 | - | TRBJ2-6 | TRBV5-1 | CASSLGGTAGGANVLTF | TGCGCCAGCAGCTTGGGGGGGACAGCAGGCGGGGCCAACGTCCTGACTTTC
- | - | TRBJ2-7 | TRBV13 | CASANRDTSYEQYF | TGTGCCAGCGCAAACCGGGACACTTCCTACGAGCAGTACTTC
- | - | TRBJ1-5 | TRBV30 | CAWSRHRGSNQPQHF | TGTGCCTGGAGTCGTCATAGGGGTAGCAATCAGCCCCAGCATTTT
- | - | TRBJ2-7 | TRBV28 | CASADSYEQYF | TGTGCCAGCGCGGACTCCTACGAGCAGTACTTC
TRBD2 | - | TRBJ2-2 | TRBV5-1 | CASSSGWLAGGTNTGELFF | TGCGCCAGCAGCTCCGGGTGGCTAGCGGGGGGTACGAACACCGGGGAGCTGTTTTTT
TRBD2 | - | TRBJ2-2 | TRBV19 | CASSIFLGGTGELFF | TGTGCCAGTAGTATTTTTTTGGGAGGGACCGGGGAGCTGTTTTTT
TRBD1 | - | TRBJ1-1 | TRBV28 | CASSLGQGGGTEAFF | TGTGCCAGCAGTTTAGGACAGGGAGGGGGCACTGAAGCTTTCTTT
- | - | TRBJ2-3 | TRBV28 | CASSAPGITDTQYF | TGTGCCAGCAGTGCCCCGGGGATCACAGATACGCAGTATTTT